This T cell receptor (beta chain) was captured in a study of shared clonotypes between healthy human individuals. About the study: There were three CD4 naive, three CD4 memory, two CD8 naive and one CD8 memory plates per donor. Study results and limitations: Some naive CD4 clonotypes, approximately 4.5%, turned up in common across four donors.

Researchers partitioned CD4+ cells into CD45RA+ naive and CD45RA-negative memory subsets. This clone was seen many times. As yet, its antigen is unknown. Profiled with immunoSEQ multiplex PCR; TCRdb holds only in-frame clones, not every one. The sample lists around 750,000 clones; 74% were seen once. This clonotype was obtained from a woman aged 25 to 39 in good health. The source material was memory CD4+ T cells sorted from blood. Subset indicated: CD45RA-negative fraction.

Here the CDR3 reads CASSLSKAGPTPIGDYGYTF. DNA for the CDR3: TGTGCCAGCAGTTTATCGAAAGCGGGACCGACTCCTATAGGGGACTATGGCTACACCTTC. The genes are TRBV27 and TRBJ1-2; a weak D match, TRBD1 (5 bases). V dropped 0 bases and J dropped 3 bases, with 26 bases sitting between them. CDR3 size: 20 residues. Germline V CDR1 and CDR2: MNHEY, SMNVEV (reference sequence).